The entry that follows covers one T cell receptor (beta chain) sequence. Clones were read by immunoSEQ multiplex PCR, and TCRdb kept only the in-frame ones, dropping some. This table holds around 110,000 clones, 85% to 95% found once. The data originate from a study of T cell changes during pregnancy in multiple sclerosis. V lost 2 bases, J lost 1 base, and 4 bases stayed unmatched. CDR1 and CDR2 from the germline V gene are SGHAT and FQNNGV. The CDR3 contains 18 residues. Sequenced here: peripheral blood, sampled after pregnancy. This clonotype was obtained from a female donor with multiple sclerosis, enrolled in a pregnancy study. The gene calls are TRBV11-2 and TRBJ2-2; 13 bases align to TRBD2. In DNA, the CDR3 is TGTGCCAGCAGCTTAAAGCGGACTAGCGGGGGGAACACCGGGGAGCTGTTTTTT. It specifies CASSLKRTSGGNTGELFF.